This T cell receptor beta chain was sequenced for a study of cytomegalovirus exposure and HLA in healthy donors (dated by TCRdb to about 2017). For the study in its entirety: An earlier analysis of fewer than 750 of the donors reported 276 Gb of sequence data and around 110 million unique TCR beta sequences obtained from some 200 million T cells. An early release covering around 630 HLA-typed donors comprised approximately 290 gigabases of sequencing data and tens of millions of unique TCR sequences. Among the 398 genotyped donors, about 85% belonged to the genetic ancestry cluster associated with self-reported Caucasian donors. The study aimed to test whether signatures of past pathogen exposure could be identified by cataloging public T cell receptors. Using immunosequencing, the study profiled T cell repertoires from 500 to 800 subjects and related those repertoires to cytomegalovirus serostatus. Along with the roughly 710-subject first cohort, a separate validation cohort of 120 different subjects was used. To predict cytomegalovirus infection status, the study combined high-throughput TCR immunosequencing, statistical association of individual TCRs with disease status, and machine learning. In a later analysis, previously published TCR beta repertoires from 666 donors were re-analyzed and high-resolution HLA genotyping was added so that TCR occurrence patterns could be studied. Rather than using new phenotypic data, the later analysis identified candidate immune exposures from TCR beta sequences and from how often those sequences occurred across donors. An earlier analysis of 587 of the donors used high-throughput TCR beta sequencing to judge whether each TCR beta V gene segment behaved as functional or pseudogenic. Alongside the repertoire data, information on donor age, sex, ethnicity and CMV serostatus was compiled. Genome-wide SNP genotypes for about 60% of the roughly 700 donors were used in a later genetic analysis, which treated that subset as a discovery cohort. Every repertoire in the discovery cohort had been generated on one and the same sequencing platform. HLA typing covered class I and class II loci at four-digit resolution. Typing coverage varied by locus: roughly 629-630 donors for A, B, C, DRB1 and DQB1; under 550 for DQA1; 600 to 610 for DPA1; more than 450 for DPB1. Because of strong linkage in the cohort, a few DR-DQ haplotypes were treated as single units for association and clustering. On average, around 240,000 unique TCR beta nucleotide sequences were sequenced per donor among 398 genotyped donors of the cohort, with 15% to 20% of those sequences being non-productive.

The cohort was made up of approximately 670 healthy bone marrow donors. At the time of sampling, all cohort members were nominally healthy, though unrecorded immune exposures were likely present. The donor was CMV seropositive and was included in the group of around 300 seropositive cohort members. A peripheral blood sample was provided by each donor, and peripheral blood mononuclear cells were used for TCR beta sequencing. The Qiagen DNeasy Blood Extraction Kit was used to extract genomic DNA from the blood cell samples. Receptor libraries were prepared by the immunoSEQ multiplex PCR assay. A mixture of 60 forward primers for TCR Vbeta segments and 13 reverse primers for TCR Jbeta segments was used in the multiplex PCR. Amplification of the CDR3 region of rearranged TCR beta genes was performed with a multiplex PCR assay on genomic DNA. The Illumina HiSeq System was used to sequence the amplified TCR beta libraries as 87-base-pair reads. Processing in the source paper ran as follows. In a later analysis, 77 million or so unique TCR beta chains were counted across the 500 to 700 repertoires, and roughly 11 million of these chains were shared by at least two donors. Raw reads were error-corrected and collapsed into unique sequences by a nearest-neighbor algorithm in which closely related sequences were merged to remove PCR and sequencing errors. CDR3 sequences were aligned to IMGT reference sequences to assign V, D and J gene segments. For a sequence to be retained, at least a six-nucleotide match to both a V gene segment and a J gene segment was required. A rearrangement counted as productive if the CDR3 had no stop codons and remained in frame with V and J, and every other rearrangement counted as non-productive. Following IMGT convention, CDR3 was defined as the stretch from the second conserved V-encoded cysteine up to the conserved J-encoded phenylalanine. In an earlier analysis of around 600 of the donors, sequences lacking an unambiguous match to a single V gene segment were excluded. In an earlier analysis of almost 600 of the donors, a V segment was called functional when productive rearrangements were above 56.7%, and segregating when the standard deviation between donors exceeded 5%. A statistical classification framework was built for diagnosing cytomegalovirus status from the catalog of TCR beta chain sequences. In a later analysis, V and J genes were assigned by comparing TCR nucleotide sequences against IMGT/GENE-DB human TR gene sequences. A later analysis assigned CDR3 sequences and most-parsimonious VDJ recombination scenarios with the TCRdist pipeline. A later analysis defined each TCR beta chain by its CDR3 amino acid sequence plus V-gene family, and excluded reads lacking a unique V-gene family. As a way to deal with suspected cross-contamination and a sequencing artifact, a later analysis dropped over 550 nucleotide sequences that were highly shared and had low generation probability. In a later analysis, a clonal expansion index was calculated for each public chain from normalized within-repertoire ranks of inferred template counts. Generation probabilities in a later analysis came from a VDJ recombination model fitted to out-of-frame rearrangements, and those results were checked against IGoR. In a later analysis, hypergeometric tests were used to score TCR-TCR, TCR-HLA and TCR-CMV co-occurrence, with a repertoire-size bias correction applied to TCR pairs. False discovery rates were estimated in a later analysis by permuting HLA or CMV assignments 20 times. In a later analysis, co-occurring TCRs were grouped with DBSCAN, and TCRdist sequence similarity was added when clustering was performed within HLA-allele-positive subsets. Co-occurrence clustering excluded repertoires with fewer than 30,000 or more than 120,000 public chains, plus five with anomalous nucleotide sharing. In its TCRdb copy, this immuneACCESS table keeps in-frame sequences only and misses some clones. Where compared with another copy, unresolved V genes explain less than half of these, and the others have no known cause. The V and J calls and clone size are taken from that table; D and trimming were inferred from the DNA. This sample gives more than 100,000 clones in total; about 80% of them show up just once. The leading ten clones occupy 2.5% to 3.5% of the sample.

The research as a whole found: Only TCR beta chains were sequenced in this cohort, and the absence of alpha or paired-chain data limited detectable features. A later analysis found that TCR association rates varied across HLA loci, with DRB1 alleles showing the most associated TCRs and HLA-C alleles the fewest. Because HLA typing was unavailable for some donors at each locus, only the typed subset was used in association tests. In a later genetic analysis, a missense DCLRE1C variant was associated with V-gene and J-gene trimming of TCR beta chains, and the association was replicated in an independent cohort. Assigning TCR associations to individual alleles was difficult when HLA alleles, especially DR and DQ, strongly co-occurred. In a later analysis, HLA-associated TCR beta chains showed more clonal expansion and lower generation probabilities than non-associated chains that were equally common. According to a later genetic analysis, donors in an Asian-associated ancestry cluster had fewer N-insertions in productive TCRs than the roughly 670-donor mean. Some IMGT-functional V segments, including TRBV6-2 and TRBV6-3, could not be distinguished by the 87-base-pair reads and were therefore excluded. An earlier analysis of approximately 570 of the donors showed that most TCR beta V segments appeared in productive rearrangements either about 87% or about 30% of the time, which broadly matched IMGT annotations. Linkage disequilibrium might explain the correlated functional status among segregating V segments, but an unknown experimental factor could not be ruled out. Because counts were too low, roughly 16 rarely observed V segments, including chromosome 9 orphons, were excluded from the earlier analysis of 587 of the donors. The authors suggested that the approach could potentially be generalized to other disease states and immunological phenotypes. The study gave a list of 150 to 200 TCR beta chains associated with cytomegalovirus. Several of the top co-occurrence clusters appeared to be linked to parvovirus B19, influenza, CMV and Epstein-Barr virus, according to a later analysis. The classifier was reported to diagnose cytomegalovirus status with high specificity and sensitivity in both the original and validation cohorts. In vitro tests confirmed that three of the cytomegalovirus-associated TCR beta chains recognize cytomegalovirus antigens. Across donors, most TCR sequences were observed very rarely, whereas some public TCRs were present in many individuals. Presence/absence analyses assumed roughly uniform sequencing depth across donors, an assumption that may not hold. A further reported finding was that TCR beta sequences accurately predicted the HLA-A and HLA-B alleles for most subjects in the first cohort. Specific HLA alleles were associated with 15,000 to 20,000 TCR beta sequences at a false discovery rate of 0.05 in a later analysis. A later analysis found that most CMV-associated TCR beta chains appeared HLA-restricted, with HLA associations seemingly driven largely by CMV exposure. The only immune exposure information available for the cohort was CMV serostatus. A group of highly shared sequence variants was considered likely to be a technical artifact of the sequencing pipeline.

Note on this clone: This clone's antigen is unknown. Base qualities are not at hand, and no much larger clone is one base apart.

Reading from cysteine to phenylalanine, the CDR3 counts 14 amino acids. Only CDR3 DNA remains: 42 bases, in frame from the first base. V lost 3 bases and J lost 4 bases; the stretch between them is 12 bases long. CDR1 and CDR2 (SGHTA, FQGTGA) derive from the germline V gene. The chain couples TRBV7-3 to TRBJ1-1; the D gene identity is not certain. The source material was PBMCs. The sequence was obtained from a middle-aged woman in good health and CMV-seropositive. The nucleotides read TGTGCCAGCAGCTTGACACCCGCCGGCACTGAAGCTTTCTTT. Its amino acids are CASSLTPAGTEAFF.